These 16 T cell receptor beta chains share one sample of origin, sequenced in a study of T cell repertoires in cytomegalovirus infection. MiXCR, run by TCRdb on the reads, gives a single entry per CDR3 protein. The sample carries 450,000 to 550,000 distinct CDR3 sequences, more than 15% recorded once. Sequenced input: CD8+ T cells from PBMCs. These receptors all come from a human donor in good health (CMV status not recorded). Some clones in this sample may be carry-over from other donors' samples.

The sample holds many counts of this clonotype. The chain carries TRBV10-2 and TRBJ2-3, with D unclear. This CDR3 comprises 13 residues. The V end was cut by 3 bases, the J end by 4 bases, with 8 bases between. Germline loops: CDR1 WSHSY, CDR2 SAAADI. CDR3 region: CASSDRVADTQYF. CDR3 nucleotide sequence: TGCGCCAGCAGTGACCGAGTGGCAGATACGCAGTATTTT.

This chain connects TRBV20-1 to TRBJ2-1; D perhaps matches TRBD1 (5 bases). There are 15 residues in the CDR3. V lost 0 bases, J lost 9 bases, and 18 bases lay in between. CDR1 is DFQATT, CDR2 SNEGSKA, per germline (reference sequence). The CDR3 loop reads CSARDLIGRVGEQFF. As DNA, the CDR3 is TGCAGTGCTAGAGATCTGATAGGCAGGGTGGGTGAGCAGTTCTTC.

This clonotype was detected many times. The V gene is TRBV6-1, the J gene TRBJ2-2; possible D gene TRBD1, 7 bases. V was trimmed by 4 bases and J by 7 bases, leaving 13 bases between them. Germline V CDR1 and CDR2: MNHNS, SASEGT. CDR3 length: 14 amino acids. The CDR3 nucleotides are TGTGCCAGCAGTGGGACAGGCGGGAACGGGGAGCTGTTTTTT. It codes for CASSGTGGNGELFF.

At least ten counts were recorded for this clonotype. The V call is TRBV27, the J call TRBJ1-3, with 9 bases matching TRBD1. This CDR3 region has 15 residues. Per germline, CDR1 MNHEY and CDR2 SMNVEV (reference sequence). V was pared by 4 bases and J by 0 bases, with 1 base of the junction left unmatched. The CDR3 protein is CASSSTGGSGNTIYF. Here the CDR3 DNA reads TGTGCCAGCAGTTCGACAGGGGGCTCTGGAAACACCATATATTTT.

Ten or more counts support this clonotype. The chain employs TRBV7-8 and TRBJ1-4; no clear D. Germline CDR1 is SGHVS and CDR2 is FQNEAQ. V was clipped by 4 bases and J by 0 bases, with 6 bases between them. CDR3 length equals 14 residues. Here the CDR3 reads CASSSKATNEKLFF. Written as DNA, the CDR3 is TGTGCCAGCAGCTCAAAAGCAACTAATGAAAAACTGTTTTTT.

Ten or more counts support this clonotype. The gene calls are TRBV7-6 and TRBJ2-7, with a possible D match to TRBD1 (7 bases). Looked up from germline, CDR1 is SGHVS and CDR2 is FNYEAQ. The CDR3 loop spans 19 amino acids. V dropped 1 base and J dropped 1 base, with 23 bases sitting between them. CDR3 amino acids: CASSLGRDRVYPMSYEQYF. CDR3 sequence (DNA): TGTGCCAGCAGCTTAGGGAGGGACAGAGTCTATCCAATGTCCTACGAGCAGTACTTC. The whole variable domain, filled in from reference TRBV7-6 and TRBJ2-7, reads GAGVSQSPRYKVTKRGQDVALRCDPISGHVSLYWYRQALGQGPEFLTYFNYEAQQDKSGLPNDRFSAERPEGSISTLTIQRTEQRDSAMYRCASSLGRDRVYPMSYEQYFGPGTRLTVT.

The gene calls are TRBV5-1 and TRBJ2-1; D might be TRBD1 (6 bases). V lost 7 bases and J 6 bases, leaving 11 bases between the germline ends. The germline V gene has CDR1 SGHRS and CDR2 YFSETQ. The CDR3 runs 12 residues. In DNA, the CDR3 is TGCGCCAGCTACTCAGGGGCCAATGAGCAGTTCTTC. Translated: CASYSGANEQFF.

A remark on this clonotype: With a much larger clone just one base away, this may be a read error. The rearrangement joins TRBV24-1 to TRBJ2-7; D may be TRBD1 (6 bases). The V gene lost 4 bases and the J gene lost 1 base, with 7 bases spanning the gap. The CDR3 runs 13 residues. Per germline, CDR1 KGHDR and CDR2 SFDVKD. The CDR3 spells CATSDGQSYEQYF. The CDR3 DNA reads TGTGCCACCAGTGACGGACAGTCCTACGAGCAGTACTTC.

Concerning this clonotype: This is likely a read error, given that the CDR3 carries no conserved phenylalanine or tryptophan at its end. V usage is TRBV27 and J usage is TRBJ2-7; D perhaps matches TRBD1 (6 bases). Trimming cost V 2 bases and J 5 bases, with 16 bases left between them. Germline CDR1 MNHEY, CDR2 SMNVEV (reference sequence). The CDR3 has 15 residues. The CDR3 nucleotides read TGTGCCAGCAGTTTAGGCAGGACAGTTAGCAACGAGCAGTACTTA. It is translated as CASSLGRTVSNEQYL.

This clonotype was counted many times. The chain is built from TRBV5-1 and TRBJ2-3, with 7 positions matching TRBD2. The V gene's germline CDR1 is SGHRS and CDR2 YFSETQ. V lost 1 base to trimming and J lost 2 bases; unmatched junction nucleotides: 4. There are 15 residues in the CDR3. The CDR3 region has the DNA TGCGCCAGCAGCTTGAACGGGAGGTACACAGATACGCAGTATTTT. Translation gives CASSLNGRYTDTQYF.

This clonotype has only a few counts. The chain recombines TRBV5-3 with TRBJ2-2; D possibly corresponds to TRBD2 (5 bases). TRBV5-3 is annotated as an ORF whose role is uncertain. V shed 0 bases and J shed 8 bases, with 20 bases lying between them. CDR3 length: 17 amino acids. CDR3: CARSLVEATGKRGELFF. The CDR3, as DNA: TGTGCCAGAAGCTTGGTAGAGGCTACGGGGAAGCGTGGGGAGCTGTTTTTT.

V usage is TRBV27 and J usage is TRBJ1-1; a weak D match, TRBD1 (5 bases). The germline V and J ends were trimmed by 3 bases and 1 base, with 12 bases remaining between them. CDR1 MNHEY and CDR2 SMNVEV come from the germline V gene (reference sequence). CDR3 length: 15 amino acids. This CDR3 is CASSFVQGGNTEAFF. CDR3 in DNA: TGTGCCAGCAGTTTCGTCCAGGGCGGGAACACTGAAGCTTTCTTT.

This clonotype has ten or more counts. The V and J genes are TRBV27 and TRBJ1-6, with D uncertain. Per germline, CDR1 MNHEY and CDR2 SMNVEV (reference sequence). This CDR3 region has 13 residues. Trimming took off 6 bases at V and 6 bases at J, with 9 bases between the two ends. The CDR3 nucleotides are TGTGCCAGCAGCCTTAGTGGTAATTCACCCCTCCACTTT. Its protein product is CASSLSGNSPLHF.

The chain has TRBV14 and TRBJ2-7; possible D gene TRBD2, 5 bases. Germline CDR1 SGHDN, CDR2 FVKESK. The length of the CDR3 is 15 residues. V lost 5 bases and J 0 bases, leaving 14 bases between the germline ends. CDR3 sequence reads: CASSISGLFSYEQYF. DNA for the CDR3: TGTGCCAGCAGCATCAGCGGCCTTTTCTCCTACGAGCAGTACTTC.

Ten or more counts support this clonotype. V and J are TRBV28 and TRBJ2-1, with 11 bases that match TRBD2. Germline assignment: CDR1 MDHEN and CDR2 SYDVKM. The CDR3 loop spans 16 amino acids. Trimming took 3 bases from V and 7 from J; bases not matched to a gene: 8. CDR3 sequence reads: CASSFLLAGDENEQFF. The CDR3 DNA is TGTGCCAGCAGTTTCCTACTAGCGGGAGATGAGAATGAGCAGTTCTTC.

This clonotype showed up many times. This chain connects TRBV11-2 to TRBJ1-4; perhaps TRBD1 as D (5 bases). V was clipped by 3 bases and J by 6 bases, with 8 bases between them. From germline, CDR1 is SGHAT and CDR2 FQNNGV. The CDR3 contains 13 residues. CDR3: CASSLEGYEKLFF. CDR3 DNA: TGTGCCAGCAGCTTGGAGGGGTATGAAAAACTGTTTTTT. Drawing the rest from reference TRBV11-2 and TRBJ1-4, the complete variable domain is EAGVAQSPRYKIIEKRQSVAFWCNPISGHATLYWYQQILGQGPKLLIQFQNNGVVDDSQLPKDRFSAERLKGVDSTLKIQPAKLEDSAVYLCASSLEGYEKLFFGSGTQLSVL.